This T cell receptor beta chain originates from a study of regulatory T cells in long-lasting Graves disease. Study-wide results and limits: Whereas new patients shared 900 to 1,000 public clonotypes, persistent patients shared more, at 2,500 to 3,500.

CDR3-region Arm-PCR and iRepertoire HTBI primers produced the TCR beta libraries. MiXCR, run by TCRdb on the multiplex PCR reads, gives a single entry per CDR3 protein. The sample lists about 660,000 distinct CDR3 sequences, 25% to 35% seen once, with roughly 41% in the top ten. This clonotype has just a few counts. Antigen unknown. Regarding time point: persistent/refractory GD, antithyroid drugs over 5 years with positive TRAb. The TCR library used RNA extracted from PBMCs. Peripheral blood, at about 10 milliliters, went into EDTA tubes. The clonotype was recovered from a female donor with Graves disease. The sample was peripheral blood mononuclear cells (PBMCs), taken when the disease was refractory, from a patient treated with antithyroid drugs.

CDR3 nucleotide sequence: TGTGCCAGCAGCTCCGGACCCACTGGAAACACCATATATTTT. Translating it yields CASSSGPTGNTIYF. The rearrangement uses TRBV11-2 and TRBJ1-3, with D unresolved. In germline, CDR1 is SGHAT, CDR2 FQNNGV. V shed 4 bases and J shed 2 bases, with 9 bases lying between them. This CDR3 spans 14 amino acids.